Following are 21 T cell receptor beta chains from one sample sequenced in a study of blood T cell repertoires in COVID-19. Libraries were prepared by immunoSEQ multiplex PCR; TCRdb keeps only in-frame clonotypes and omits some of them. This table holds over 400,000 clones, approximately 85% found once. The material sequenced was peripheral blood. These receptors were collected from a human donor in a cohort sampled during active COVID-19.

The chain uses TRBV7-9 and TRBJ2-1; TRBD2 might be the D (5 bases). The V and J ends lost 2 bases and 9 bases respectively, with 26 bases between them. The germline V gene encodes CDR1 SEHNR and CDR2 FQNEAQ (reference sequence). This CDR3 contains 18 residues. This CDR3 is CASSLPEGRSRFSPEQFF. The CDR3 nucleotides are TGTGCCAGCAGCTTACCAGAGGGCAGGTCAAGATTCAGTCCTGAGCAGTTCTTC.

J is TRBJ2-2 and V is TRBV6-5; 7 nucleotides match TRBD1. There are 15 residues in the CDR3. Germline V lookup: CDR1 MNHEY, CDR2 SVGAGI. The J segment lost 5 bases and the V segment lost 2 bases, leaving 5 bases of the junction unmatched. The CDR3 DNA reads TGTGCCAGCAGTTACAGGGGGCGAAGGACCGGGGAGCTGTTTTTT. As protein: CASSYRGRRTGELFF.

This clone was observed a few times. The CDR3 DNA is TGTGCCAGCAGCGTAGGCGGGAGGGTCGGTTCACCCCTCCACTTT. Its translation: CASSVGGRVGSPLHF. V gene TRBV9 combines with J gene TRBJ1-6; D unclear. The CDR3 has 15 residues. V lost 0 bases, J lost 9 bases, and 13 bases lay in between. Germline V CDR1 and CDR2: SGDLS, YYNGEE.

This clone was found a few times. This sequence joins TRBV24-1 and TRBJ2-7; 8 bases are a match to TRBD1. Trimming at V came to 2 bases and at J to 6 bases, leaving 2 bases not matched to a gene. CDR3 size: 13 residues. CDR1 and CDR2 (germline): KGHDR, SFDVKD. CDR3 in amino acids: CATSDWTGLEQYF. CDR3 nucleotides: TGTGCCACCAGTGATTGGACAGGGCTCGAGCAGTACTTC.

The chain uses TRBV24-1 and TRBJ2-3, with 7 bases fitting TRBD2. Trimming cost V 5 bases and J 0 bases; bases outside gene matches: 4. CDR3 length: 15 amino acids. CDR1 is KGHDR and CDR2 is SFDVKD in the germline V gene. CDR3 DNA sequence: TGTGCCACCAGTGCCTGGCGGGGGAGCACAGATACGCAGTATTTT. It translates to CATSAWRGSTDTQYF.

This clone has a handful of counts. The chain is built from TRBV7-6 and TRBJ2-7; maybe TRBD1 (6 bases). CDR3 length: 15 residues. With 4 bases removed from V and 1 base from J, the gap between germline ends came to 14 bases. The germline V gene encodes CDR1 SGHVS and CDR2 FNYEAQ. CDR3 DNA sequence: TGTGCCAGCAGCTCGATGACAGGCCCTTCCTACGAGCAGTACTTC. This translates into CASSSMTGPSYEQYF.

This chain connects TRBV7-9 to TRBJ1-4, with TRBD1 matching 7 bases. The CDR3 runs to 14 residues. Germline trimming cut 5 bases from V and 8 bases from J; bases unmatched to any gene: 8. The germline V gene encodes CDR1 SEHNR and CDR2 FQNEAQ (reference sequence). CDR3 protein: CASSDTGDVEKLFF. The CDR3 coding sequence is TGTGCCAGCAGCGATACAGGGGATGTAGAAAAACTGTTTTTT.

The J gene is TRBJ2-2, the V gene TRBV7-3; 13 nucleotides align to TRBD2. The CDR3 has 16 amino acids. V shed 5 bases, J shed 6 bases, and the junction held 6 bases outside the gene matches. Germline CDR1 and CDR2: SGHTA and FQGTGA. Here the CDR3 reads CASSHTSGRAAGELFF. CDR3 nucleotides: TGTGCCAGCAGCCACACTAGCGGGAGGGCCGCCGGGGAGCTGTTTTTT.

In this sample, this clone turned up once. This chain uses TRBV5-4 with TRBJ1-6; TRBD1 matches at 9 bases. Germline trimming cut 0 bases from V and 7 bases from J; bases unmatched to any gene: 5. Germline V gives CDR1 SGHNT, CDR2 YYREEE (reference sequence). The CDR3 loop spans 16 amino acids. CDR3 in amino acids: CASSLGQGVENSPLHF. The DNA for the CDR3 is TGTGCCAGCAGCTTGGGACAGGGGGTCGAAAATTCACCCCTCCACTTT.

V is TRBV5-4 and J is TRBJ2-7; TRBD2 matches at 13 bases. CDR3 length: 15 residues. Germline V gene data show CDR1 as SGHNT and CDR2 as YYREEE (reference sequence). The V segment lost 4 bases and the J segment 2 bases; nucleotides outside the gene matches: 3. CDR3 DNA sequence: TGTGCCAGCAGCCGGACTAGCGGGAGTACCTACGAGCAGTACTTC. Its protein product is CASSRTSGSTYEQYF.

This chain links TRBV11-1 with TRBJ2-2; no reliable D call. Germline V lookup: CDR1 SGHAT, CDR2 FQDESV (reference sequence). V was cut by 5 bases and J by 4 bases, with 14 bases left in between. The length of the CDR3 is 15 residues. CDR3: CASSPSDTVTGELFF. The CDR3 nucleotides read TGTGCCAGCAGCCCATCAGATACAGTCACCGGGGAGCTGTTTTTT.

The chain couples TRBV4-2 to TRBJ2-1; D not resolved. This CDR3 is built from 13 residues. The V end was cut by 0 bases, the J end by 3 bases, with 3 bases between. Germline V CDR1 and CDR2: LGHNA, YNFKEQ. The CDR3: CASSQDLYNEQFF. The DNA of the CDR3 is TGTGCCAGCAGCCAAGATCTCTACAATGAGCAGTTCTTC.

V usage is TRBV19 and J usage is TRBJ1-2, with D unclear. V was pared by 2 bases and J by 4 bases, with 8 bases between. There are 13 residues in the CDR3. Germline lookup yields CDR1 LNHDA and CDR2 SQIVND (reference sequence). As DNA, the CDR3 is TGTGCCAGTAGTATACGGGATTCCTATGGCTACACCTTC. Translated: CASSIRDSYGYTF.

On this clone itself: The same CDR3 can be traced to other DNA sequences in this sample. This chain connects TRBV9 to TRBJ2-5; a weak D match, TRBD2 (7 bases). Looked up from germline, CDR1 is SGDLS and CDR2 is YYNGEE. The CDR3 is made up of 14 amino acids. V was clipped by 0 bases and J by 5 bases, with 11 bases between them. The CDR3 region is CASSVAGGPETQYF. The CDR3 region has the DNA TGTGCCAGCAGCGTAGCGGGGGGCCCGGAGACCCAGTACTTC.

The chain joins TRBV5-1 to TRBJ1-2; tentatively, D is TRBD1 (6 bases). V was cut by 2 bases and J by 8 bases, with 16 bases left in between. Per germline, CDR1 SGHRS and CDR2 YFSETQ. CDR3 length equals 14 residues. DNA for the CDR3: TGCGCCAGCAGCTTAGGACAGATTATAGGGGGCTACACCTTC. This gives the protein CASSLGQIIGGYTF.

The chain's CDR3 is CASSLSGPSNQPQHF. The DNA for the CDR3 is TGTGCCAGCAGTTTAAGCGGGCCTTCCAATCAGCCCCAGCATTTT. The chain couples TRBV27 to TRBJ1-5; D is ambiguous. Germline lookup yields CDR1 MNHEY and CDR2 SMNVEV (reference sequence). The CDR3 spans 15 residues. V lost 2 bases, J lost 3 bases, and 11 bases lay in between.

The chain carries TRBV20-1 and TRBJ2-1; tentative D call: TRBD1 (6 bases). The CDR3 has 14 amino acids. Trimming stripped 3 bases from V and 7 bases from J, with 16 bases between. In germline, CDR1 is DFQATT, CDR2 SNEGSKA (reference sequence). The CDR3 here is CSASAQGIRNEQFF. The CDR3 nucleotides read TGCAGTGCTAGTGCTCAGGGGATTAGGAATGAGCAGTTCTTC.

V usage is TRBV6-2 or TRBV6-3 and J usage is TRBJ1-2, with 7 positions matching TRBD1. The germline V gene has CDR1 MNHEY and CDR2 SVGEGT. The trim removed 4 bases at V and 8 bases at J, leaving 10 bases unmatched. The length of the CDR3 is 14 residues. In nucleotides, the CDR3 is TGTGCCAGCAGTTTCTCGACAGGGCTTGGCGGCTACACCTTC. As protein: CASSFSTGLGGYTF.

The chain is built from TRBV6-6 and TRBJ1-3; 7 nucleotides align to TRBD1. The V and J ends lost 3 bases and 4 bases, in that order; junction bases with no gene match: 6. The germline V gene has CDR1 MNHNY and CDR2 SVGAGI (reference sequence). The CDR3 is made up of 15 amino acids. CDR3 amino acids: CASSYQTGWGNTIYF. For the CDR3, the DNA is TGTGCCAGCAGTTATCAGACAGGGTGGGGAAACACCATATATTTT.

The chain uses TRBV5-1 and TRBJ1-1, with D uncertain. Per the germline V gene, CDR1 is SGHRS and CDR2 is YFSETQ. The CDR3 length is 13 residues. The V gene lost 2 bases and the J gene lost 1 base, with 6 bases spanning the gap. Here the CDR3 DNA reads TGCGCCAGCAGCTTCGAGAGGAACACTGAAGCTTTCTTT. Translating gives CASSFERNTEAFF.

There are a few counts of this clone. This rearrangement joins TRBV2 to TRBJ1-1; D gene unclear. This CDR3 contains 14 residues. The ends were cut back, 7 bases at V and 0 bases at J, with 12 bases in the middle. Germline CDR1 SNHLY, CDR2 FYNNEI. As DNA, the CDR3 is TGTGCCAGCATTTTGAGAAGAATGAACACTGAAGCTTTCTTT. Translating it yields CASILRRMNTEAFF.